This T cell receptor beta chain stems from a study of Graves' ophthalmopathy and Graves' hyperthyroidism. To note about this clonotype: A junction end diverges from the germline sequence, so it may reflect a read error.

Amplified TCR beta CDR3 regions were obtained using RNA transcripts as template. In the first round, RT-PCR was carried out with HTBI primers, and a multiplex PCR formed the second round. TCRdb called the multiplex PCR reads again in MiXCR, with one record for every CDR3 protein. The sample has about 700,000 distinct CDR3 sequences; over 40% are singletons. CDR1 is MNHNS and CDR2 is SASEGT in the germline V gene. CDR3 size: 9 residues. Sequenced material: peripheral blood. The TCR originated in an adult man with Graves' ophthalmopathy. The V and J genes are TRBV6-1 and TRBJ2-1; D is perhaps TRBD2 (5 bases). This CDR3 is CASSLAGEF. Here the CDR3 DNA reads TGTGCCAGCAGCCTCGCCGGGGAGTTC.